This TCR beta chain was recorded in a study of T-cell reconstitution after alpha-beta-depleted transplantation in children (dated by TCRdb to the mid-2010s). The study in broad terms: T-cell immune reconstitution after TCRalphabeta/CD19-depleted allogeneic hematopoietic cell transplantation in children was quantitatively tracked in the study by means of TCR repertoire profiling. Here is what the overall study found, with its caveats: In some patients, the high TCRbeta diversity seen at day 60 was put down to recipient T cells and intrathymic progenitors that had survived conditioning. The frequencies of hyperexpanded clones fell over the following months, and after one year, T-cell counts and TCRbeta diversity were mostly attributed to newly produced T cells. The apparently early alphabetaT-cell count recovery about two months after transplant was reportedly dependent on only several hundred rapidly expanded clones derived from non-depleted graft cells.

The sample's time point label, in plain terms: day 60 (about 2 months) after transplantation. The treatment or condition label for this specimen denotes: allogeneic hematopoietic cell transplantation with graft depleted of TCRalphabeta T cells and CD19 B cells. TCRalphabeta/CD19-depleted allogeneic hematopoietic cell grafts were given to the transplant recipients, all of whom were children. CDR1 and CDR2 are read off the germline V gene as WSHSY and SAAADI. The CDR3 holds 16 amino acids from the cysteine to the phenylalanine. Only CDR3 DNA remains: 48 bases, in frame from the first base. V lost 0 bases and J lost 3 bases, and the count of bases not matched to a germline gene is 1. Preparation of the library involved PCR. The sample was run on an Illumina HiSeq 2500. TCR libraries were prepared with molecular barcoding, using unique molecular identifiers to normalize TCRbeta repertoire quantification. In TCRdb, the public reads were trimmed at Q25 with fastp and aligned with MiXCR, with productive beta chains retained. Duplicate CDR3 protein sequences are folded into a single record with the most common DNA and genes. This sample is represented by under 25,000 distinct CDR3 sequences; roughly 13% of them were singletons. Together, the top ten hold approximately 40% of the sample.

This clonotype was seen many times. Its antigen remains undetermined. Base quality data are lacking; no much larger clone is found one base away. The source was PBMCs, mostly from graft donor cells, collected 60 days after TCRalphabeta/CD19-depleted stem cell transplant. The origin of this receptor is a female patient between 2 and 10 years old who had a stem cell transplant for congenital amegakaryocytic thrombocytopenia, so the T cells may come from the graft donor. Recombination joined TRBV10-2 with TRBJ2-1; the central 11 bases match TRBD2. The CDR3 protein: CASSESLAGGYNEQFF. The bases read TGCGCCAGCAGTGAGTCCCTAGCGGGGGGCTACAATGAGCAGTTCTTC.